These T cell receptor beta chains were read from a single sample in a study of Graves' ophthalmopathy and Graves' hyperthyroidism. A single record per CDR3 protein comes from TCRdb applying MiXCR to the multiplex PCR reads. The sample includes more than 1,000,000 distinct CDR3 sequences, about 40% of them seen just once. Input material: peripheral blood or thyroid tissue (not recorded which). The receptor source for this set is an adult man with Graves' hyperthyroidism. The CDR3 runs from the conserved cysteine through the conserved F or W. Fields, in order: D gene, clone size, J gene, V gene, CDR3 protein, CDR3 DNA. A D gene is named only where the DNA matches it firmly. The size field is filled for only some rows; it gives once, few, many or a size class.

D gene: .
clone size: few
J gene: TRBJ1-1
V gene: TRBV6-5
CDR3 protein: CASTYGGAGTEAFF
CDR3 DNA: TGTGCCAGCACCTACGGCGGGGCCGGCACTGAAGCTTTCTTT

D gene: TRBD1
clone size: .
J gene: TRBJ2-2
V gene: TRBV7-9
CDR3 protein: CATVPGTANTGELFF
CDR3 DNA: TGTGCCACCGTACCCGGGACAGCGAACACCGGGGAGCTGTTTTTT

D gene: TRBD1
clone size: .
J gene: TRBJ1-1
V gene: TRBV29-1
CDR3 protein: CSVQDRAGAAFF
CDR3 DNA: TGCAGCGTTCAAGACAGGGCAGGGGCGGCTTTCTTT

D gene: .
clone size: .
J gene: TRBJ2-2
V gene: TRBV9
CDR3 protein: CASSVRSGHINTGELFF
CDR3 DNA: TGTGCCAGCAGCGTACGGTCGGGACACATAAACACCGGGGAGCTGTTTTTT

D gene: .
clone size: .
J gene: TRBJ2-5
V gene: TRBV6-5
CDR3 protein: CASSYGSPRGTQYF
CDR3 DNA: TGTGCCAGCAGTTACGGCTCCCCGAGGGGGACCCAGTACTTC

D gene: .
clone size: .
J gene: TRBJ1-1
V gene: TRBV7-9
CDR3 protein: CASRWGLRNTEAFF
CDR3 DNA: TGTGCCAGCAGGTGGGGGTTGAGGAACACTGAAGCTTTCTTT

D gene: .
clone size: many
J gene: TRBJ1-4
V gene: TRBV6-6
CDR3 protein: CAGGGMPYEKLFF
CDR3 DNA: TGTGCCGGAGGCGGGATGCCGTATGAAAAACTGTTTTTT

D gene: .
clone size: many
J gene: TRBJ1-1
V gene: TRBV9
CDR3 protein: CASSAAWVGTEAFF
CDR3 DNA: TGTGCCAGCAGCGCCGCATGGGTGGGCACTGAAGCTTTCTTT

D gene: .
clone size: .
J gene: TRBJ2-5
V gene: TRBV20-1
CDR3 protein: CSASDGDQETQYF
CDR3 DNA: TGCAGTGCCTCGGACGGCGACCAAGAGACCCAGTACTTC

D gene: .
clone size: .
J gene: TRBJ2-7
V gene: TRBV10-2
CDR3 protein: CASSARDLTGSYEQYF
CDR3 DNA: TGCGCCAGCAGTGCTAGAGATCTAACGGGTTCCTACGAGCAGTACTTC

D gene: .
clone size: .
J gene: TRBJ2-7
V gene: TRBV2
CDR3 protein: CASSGTVKGYEQYF
CDR3 DNA: TGTGCCAGCAGTGGGACAGTCAAGGGCTACGAGCAGTACTTC

D gene: .
clone size: many
J gene: TRBJ2-5
V gene: TRBV10-3
CDR3 protein: CAISEPHAETQYF
CDR3 DNA: TGTGCCATCAGTGAGCCACACGCGGAGACCCAGTACTTC

D gene: TRBD1
clone size: once
J gene: TRBJ1-1
V gene: TRBV10-3
CDR3 protein: CATNTGDLNTEAFF
CDR3 DNA: TGTGCCACAAATACAGGGGATCTTAACACTGAAGCTTTCTTT

D gene: .
clone size: .
J gene: TRBJ2-2
V gene: TRBV2
CDR3 protein: CASSYVGMAGELFF
CDR3 DNA: TGTGCCAGCAGTTACGTGGGGATGGCCGGGGAGCTGTTTTTT

D gene: TRBD2
clone size: .
J gene: TRBJ2-7
V gene: TRBV13
CDR3 protein: CASSILSLAGGSEQYF
CDR3 DNA: TGTGCCAGCAGCATCTTATCACTAGCGGGAGGGAGTGAGCAGTACTTC

D gene: TRBD2
clone size: .
J gene: TRBJ2-5
V gene: TRBV5-4
CDR3 protein: CASSSSGLGEETQYF
CDR3 DNA: TGTGCCAGCAGCTCATCGGGACTAGGAGAAGAGACCCAGTACTTC

D gene: TRBD1
clone size: .
J gene: TRBJ1-2
V gene: TRBV10-3
CDR3 protein: CAISDGTVLVGGYTF
CDR3 DNA: TGTGCCATCAGTGACGGGACAGTCCTAGTGGGTGGCTACACCTTC

D gene: .
clone size: many
J gene: TRBJ2-7
V gene: TRBV11-2
CDR3 protein: CASSLGGSLYEQYF
CDR3 DNA: TGTGCCAGCAGCTTAGGTGGGTCTCTCTACGAGCAGTACTTC

D gene: .
clone size: .
J gene: TRBJ2-6
V gene: TRBV10-3
CDR3 protein: CAISERQGAGGNVLTF
CDR3 DNA: TGTGCCATCAGTGAGAGACAGGGCGCGGGGGGCAACGTCCTGACTTTC

D gene: TRBD1
clone size: few
J gene: TRBJ1-6
V gene: TRBV12-3/TRBV12-4
CDR3 protein: CASSPTGKNSPLHF
CDR3 DNA: TGTGCCAGCAGCCCGACAGGGAAGAATTCACCCCTCCACTTT

D gene: .
clone size: .
J gene: TRBJ1-5
V gene: TRBV30
CDR3 protein: CARSVLGGNQPQHF
CDR3 DNA: TGTGCCAGGAGTGTACTCGGGGGAAATCAGCCCCAGCATTTT

D gene: TRBD2
clone size: .
J gene: TRBJ2-3
V gene: TRBV4-3
CDR3 protein: CASSQGRQRLAPGTDTQYF
CDR3 DNA: TGCGCCAGCAGCCAAGGACGCCAAAGACTAGCGCCGGGCACAGATACGCAGTATTTT

D gene: .
clone size: .
J gene: TRBJ1-2
V gene: TRBV29-1
CDR3 protein: CSVETLGAHYF
CDR3 DNA: TGCAGCGTTGAAACCCTAGGGGCGCACTACTTC

D gene: .
clone size: .
J gene: TRBJ1-2
V gene: TRBV15
CDR3 protein: CATSLGASRGNYGYTF
CDR3 DNA: TGTGCCACCAGCTTGGGGGCGAGCCGGGGGAACTATGGCTACACCTTC

D gene: .
clone size: .
J gene: TRBJ1-3
V gene: TRBV7-9
CDR3 protein: CASSPLTGSGNTIYF
CDR3 DNA: TGTGCCAGCAGCCCTCTGACAGGCTCTGGAAACACCATATATTTT

D gene: .
clone size: .
J gene: TRBJ2-5
V gene: TRBV25-1
CDR3 protein: CASSYVAGKETQYF
CDR3 DNA: TGTGCCAGCAGTTACGTTGCGGGAAAAGAGACCCAGTACTTC

D gene: .
clone size: .
J gene: TRBJ1-5
V gene: TRBV29-1
CDR3 protein: CSVLHVGREGPQHF
CDR3 DNA: TGCAGCGTCCTCCATGTGGGGCGGGAGGGGCCCCAGCATTTT

D gene: .
clone size: many
J gene: TRBJ2-5
V gene: TRBV10-2
CDR3 protein: CASSVRRQETQYF
CDR3 DNA: TGCGCCAGCAGTGTGAGGCGCCAAGAGACCCAGTACTTC

D gene: .
clone size: many
J gene: TRBJ2-2
V gene: TRBV7-8
CDR3 protein: CASSLVTRGTGELFF
CDR3 DNA: TGTGCCAGCAGCTTAGTGACCCGGGGCACCGGGGAGCTGTTTTTT

D gene: TRBD1
clone size: few
J gene: TRBJ1-4
V gene: TRBV4-3
CDR3 protein: CASSQDPGTGEEKLFF
CDR3 DNA: TGCGCCAGCAGCCAAGATCCTGGGACAGGGGAAGAAAAACTGTTTTTT

D gene: TRBD1
clone size: .
J gene: TRBJ2-5
V gene: TRBV20-1
CDR3 protein: CSAREQGTEETQYF
CDR3 DNA: TGCAGTGCTAGGGAACAGGGGACGGAAGAGACCCAGTACTTC

D gene: .
clone size: few
J gene: TRBJ1-5
V gene: TRBV20-1
CDR3 protein: CSARLGNGGQHF
CDR3 DNA: TGCAGTGCTAGGTTGGGGAACGGCGGCCAGCATTTT

D gene: .
clone size: many
J gene: TRBJ1-1
V gene: TRBV5-8
CDR3 protein: CASTRGEGLTNTEAFF
CDR3 DNA: TGTGCCAGCACCAGAGGGGAGGGTTTAACGAACACTGAAGCTTTCTTT

D gene: .
clone size: many
J gene: TRBJ1-4
V gene: TRBV5-1
CDR3 protein: CASSFNGNEKLFF
CDR3 DNA: TGCGCCAGCAGCTTCAACGGAAATGAAAAACTGTTTTTT

D gene: .
clone size: .
J gene: TRBJ1-1
V gene: TRBV6-6
CDR3 protein: CATKYTEAFF
CDR3 DNA: TGTGCCACAAAATACACTGAAGCTTTCTTT

D gene: TRBD1
clone size: .
J gene: TRBJ2-7
V gene: TRBV12-3/TRBV12-4
CDR3 protein: CASSHRQGGCEQYF
CDR3 DNA: TGTGCCAGCAGTCACAGACAGGGCGGGTGCGAGCAGTACTTC

D gene: .
clone size: once
J gene: TRBJ1-2
V gene: TRBV29-1
CDR3 protein: CSVEPRDSAVYFCASSSANYGYTF
CDR3 DNA: .

D gene: .
clone size: .
J gene: TRBJ2-2
V gene: TRBV29-1
CDR3 protein: CSVDWGTGELFF
CDR3 DNA: TGCAGCGTTGATTGGGGCACCGGGGAGCTGTTTTTT

D gene: TRBD1
clone size: .
J gene: TRBJ1-2
V gene: TRBV7-9
CDR3 protein: CASSFRSGTAANYGYTF
CDR3 DNA: TGTGCCAGCAGCTTTAGGAGCGGGACAGCCGCTAACTATGGCTACACCTTC

D gene: .
clone size: .
J gene: TRBJ2-3
V gene: TRBV7-9
CDR3 protein: CASSLSGVDTQYF
CDR3 DNA: TGTGCCAGCAGCCTGTCCGGGGTAGATACGCAGTATTTT

D gene: TRBD1
clone size: few
J gene: TRBJ2-7
V gene: TRBV5-1
CDR3 protein: CASRPLTTGGYEQYF
CDR3 DNA: TGTGCCAGCAGACCCCTGACGACAGGGGGCTACGAGCAGTACTTC

D gene: .
clone size: .
J gene: TRBJ2-7
V gene: TRBV20-1
CDR3 protein: CSALGDGSYEHCF
CDR3 DNA: TGCAGTGCTCTGGGGGACGGGTCCTACGAGCATTGCTTC

D gene: .
clone size: many
J gene: TRBJ2-2
V gene: TRBV20-1
CDR3 protein: CSARLVRELFF
CDR3 DNA: TGCAGTGCGAGGCTAGTCCGGGAGCTGTTTTTT

D gene: TRBD2
clone size: .
J gene: TRBJ2-5
V gene: TRBV12-3/TRBV12-4
CDR3 protein: CASSPDGGAQYF
CDR3 DNA: TGTGCCAGCAGCCCGGACGGGGGGGCCCAGTACTTC

D gene: TRBD1
clone size: .
J gene: TRBJ1-4
V gene: TRBV7-9
CDR3 protein: CASSFTGVVEKLFF
CDR3 DNA: TGTGCCAGCAGCTTCACAGGGGTTGTTGAAAAACTGTTTTTT

D gene: .
clone size: .
J gene: TRBJ1-5
V gene: TRBV20-1
CDR3 protein: CSAGDPTSNQPQHF
CDR3 DNA: TGCAGTGCTGGAGATCCCACTAGCAATCAGCCCCAGCATTTT

D gene: TRBD1
clone size: few
J gene: TRBJ1-6
V gene: TRBV7-9
CDR3 protein: CASSLFGTTGQGVPPQDSPLHF
CDR3 DNA: TGTGCCAGCAGCTTATTCGGCACAACCGGACAGGGGGTCCCCCCCCAGGATTCACCCCTCCACTTT

D gene: TRBD1
clone size: .
J gene: TRBJ1-5
V gene: TRBV6-2/TRBV6-3
CDR3 protein: CASARQGATQPQHF
CDR3 DNA: TGTGCCAGCGCACGACAGGGGGCTACTCAGCCCCAGCATTTT

D gene: .
clone size: .
J gene: TRBJ2-5
V gene: TRBV30
CDR3 protein: CAWSGAAETQYF
CDR3 DNA: TGTGCCTGGAGTGGCGCCGCGGAGACCCAGTACTTC

D gene: .
clone size: many
J gene: TRBJ2-5
V gene: TRBV9
CDR3 protein: CASSDAGQLQETQYF
CDR3 DNA: TGTGCCAGCAGCGATGCGGGACAGCTCCAAGAGACCCAGTACTTC

D gene: .
clone size: many
J gene: TRBJ2-7
V gene: TRBV25-1
CDR3 protein: CASSVQGRYEQHF
CDR3 DNA: TGTGCCAGCAGTGTACAGGGTAGGTACGAGCAGCACTTC

D gene: .
clone size: few
J gene: TRBJ1-2
V gene: TRBV6-2/TRBV6-3
CDR3 protein: CASSNGPNYGYTF
CDR3 DNA: TGTGCCAGCAGCAACGGGCCTAACTATGGCTACACCTTC

D gene: .
clone size: many
J gene: TRBJ1-5
V gene: TRBV7-9
CDR3 protein: CASSPSIRNQPQHF
CDR3 DNA: TGTGCCAGCAGCCCCAGTATCCGCAATCAGCCCCAGCATTTT